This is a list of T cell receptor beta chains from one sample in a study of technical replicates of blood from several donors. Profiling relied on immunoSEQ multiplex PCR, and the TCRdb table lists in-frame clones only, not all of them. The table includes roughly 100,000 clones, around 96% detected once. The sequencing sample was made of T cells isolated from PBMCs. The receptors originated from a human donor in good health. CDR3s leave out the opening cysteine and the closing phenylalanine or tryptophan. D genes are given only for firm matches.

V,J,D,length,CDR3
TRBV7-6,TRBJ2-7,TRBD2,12,ASSLGLAGGEQY
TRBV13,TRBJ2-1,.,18,ASSSLDQTSLGGTYNEQF
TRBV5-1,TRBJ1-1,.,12,ASSLVSGNTEAF
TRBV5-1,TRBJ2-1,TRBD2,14,ASSRGDTGGYNEQF
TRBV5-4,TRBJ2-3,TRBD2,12,ASSPSGLTDTQY
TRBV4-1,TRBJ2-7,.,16,ASSQDIPPVARSYEQY
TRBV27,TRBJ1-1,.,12,ASSPTPTMAEAF
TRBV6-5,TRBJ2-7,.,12,ASSYGLSSYEQY
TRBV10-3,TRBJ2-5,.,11,AISASIQETQY
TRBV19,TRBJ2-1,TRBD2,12,ASSGTSGIDEQF
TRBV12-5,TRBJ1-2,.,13,ASGNYRATLYGYT
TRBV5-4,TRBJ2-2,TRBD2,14,ASSLDLAGFTGELF
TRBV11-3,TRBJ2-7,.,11,ASSLRTPYEQY
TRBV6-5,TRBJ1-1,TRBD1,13,ASSNYRGDDTEAF
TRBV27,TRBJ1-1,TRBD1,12,ASSRRQGGTEAF
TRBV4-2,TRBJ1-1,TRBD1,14,ASSHPNSGTGSEAF
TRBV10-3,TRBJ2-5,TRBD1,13,AISAPGQGRETQY
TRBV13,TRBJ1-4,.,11,ASSMGLDEKLF
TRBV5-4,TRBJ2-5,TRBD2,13,ASSLSGRAEETQY
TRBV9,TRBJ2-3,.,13,ASSVSGGRTDTQY
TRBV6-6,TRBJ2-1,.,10,ASSSSGNEQF
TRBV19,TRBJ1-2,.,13,ASTLARDNNYGYT
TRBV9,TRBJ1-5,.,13,ASSSHGGEDQPQH
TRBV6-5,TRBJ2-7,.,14,ASSYSRGPLSYEQY
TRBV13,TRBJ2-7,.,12,ASSLGPVTYEQY
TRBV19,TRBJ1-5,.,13,ASNAGGWEDQPQH
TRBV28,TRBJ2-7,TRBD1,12,ASSLPDRDREQY
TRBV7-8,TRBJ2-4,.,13,ASSLVTGTMDIQY
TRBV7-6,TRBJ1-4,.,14,ASSLEGGGIGEKLF
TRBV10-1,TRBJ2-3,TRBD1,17,ASRPKERGQGAGADTQY
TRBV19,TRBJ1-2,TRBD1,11,ASSLKGQGANT
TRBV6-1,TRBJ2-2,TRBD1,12,ASSRDRNTGELF
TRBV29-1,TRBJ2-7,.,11,SGRGGSSYEQY
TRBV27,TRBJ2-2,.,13,ASSFIQLGTGELF
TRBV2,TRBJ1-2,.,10,ASKGEGGGYT
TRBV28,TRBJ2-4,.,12,ASSFGREVNIQY
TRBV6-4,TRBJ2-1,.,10,ASSDWTNEQF